Below, 13 T cell receptor beta chains from the same sample are listed, as sequenced in a study of T-cell reconstitution after alpha-beta-depleted transplantation in children. During its preparation, the TCRbeta library received unique molecular identifiers. TCRdb independently ran MiXCR on the PCR reads; one entry per CDR3 protein. The table records 90,000 to 100,000 distinct CDR3 sequences, around 22% of them present only once. The sample consisted of PBMCs, taken before TCRalphabeta/CD19-depleted stem cell transplant. Receptors originate from a boy between 2 and 10 years old with acute lymphoblastic leukemia, due to receive a stem cell transplant.

In DNA, the CDR3 is TGTGCCACAGGAGGGCTTCCTAATCAGCCCCAGCATTTT. Translated, it gives CATGGLPNQPQHF. The chain couples TRBV15 to TRBJ1-5; D is ambiguous. Germline V gene sequence: CDR1 LNHNV, CDR2 YYDKDF (reference sequence). The CDR3 covers 13 residues. V was cut by 9 bases and J by 4 bases, with 13 bases left in between.

This clonotype was observed a handful of times. The chain uses TRBV5-6 and TRBJ1-5, with D tentatively TRBD1 (5 bases). From germline, CDR1 is SGHDT and CDR2 YYEEEE. The CDR3 totals 15 residues. Trimming removed 1 base from V and 0 bases from J, with 8 bases in between. In DNA form, the CDR3 reads TGTGCCAGCAGCTTGTGGGGGAGTAGCAATCAGCCCCAGCATTTT. This gives the protein CASSLWGSSNQPQHF.

CDR3 region: CASSYGWVSGTQYF. The CDR3 DNA sequence: TGTGCCAGCAGCTATGGGTGGGTCAGCGGTACGCAGTATTTT. The rearrangement links TRBV7-2 to TRBJ2-3; D is perhaps TRBD2 (5 bases). The CDR3 consists of 14 residues. Looked up from germline, CDR1 is SGHTA and CDR2 is FQGNSA. Trimming cost V 4 bases and J 8 bases, with 16 bases left between them.

This clonotype was picked up a small number of times. V is TRBV20-1 and J is TRBJ2-1; D gene ambiguous. The CDR3 consists of 10 residues. Germline lookup yields CDR1 DFQATT and CDR2 SNEGSKA (reference sequence). V lost 3 bases to trimming and J lost 8 bases, with 5 bases between them. DNA of the CDR3: TGCAGTGCTAGGGGTTATGAGCAGTTCTTC. Amino acid sequence: CSARGYEQFF.

The chain combines TRBV20-1 with TRBJ2-2; TRBD2 agrees at 10 bases. Looked up from germline, CDR1 is DFQATT and CDR2 is SNEGSKA (reference sequence). V lost 0 bases to trimming and J lost 6 bases; unmatched junction nucleotides: 10. The length of the CDR3 is 17 residues. This CDR3 is CSARDPASGSTAGELFF. As DNA, the CDR3 is TGCAGTGCTAGAGATCCGGCTAGCGGGAGTACGGCCGGGGAGCTGTTTTTT.

This clonotype was detected a few times. The rearrangement links TRBV4-3 to TRBJ1-2, with D perhaps TRBD1 (6 bases). V lost 0 bases and J lost 5, with 16 bases in between. This CDR3 has 16 residues. Germline CDR1 is LGHNA and CDR2 is YSLEER. CDR3 nucleotides: TGCGCCAGCAGCCAAGAATGGGTGACAGGCCTATATGGCTACACCTTC. Its translation: CASSQEWVTGLYGYTF.

This clonotype was counted many times. The V call is TRBV4-3, the J call TRBJ1-5, with D perhaps TRBD1 (5 bases). This CDR3 spans 16 amino acids. Germline loops: CDR1 LGHNA, CDR2 YSLEER. The germline V and J ends were trimmed by 0 bases and 1 base, with 10 bases remaining between them. CDR3 nucleotide sequence: TGCGCCAGCAGCCAAGACTGGGACGTGAGCAATCAGCCCCAGCATTTT. Protein: CASSQDWDVSNQPQHF.

The gene calls are TRBV19 and TRBJ2-1, with 7 bases fitting TRBD1. CDR1 and CDR2 from the germline V gene are LNHDA and SQIVND (reference sequence). This CDR3 has 16 amino acids. Germline trimming cut 0 bases from V and 0 bases from J; bases unmatched to any gene: 2. The DNA for the CDR3 is TGTGCCAGTAGTATAGATAGGACAGGCTCCTACAATGAGCAGTTCTTC. Residues: CASSIDRTGSYNEQFF.

This rearrangement joins TRBV2 to TRBJ2-2; D unclear. Germline CDR1 and CDR2: SNHLY and FYNNEI. The V end was cut by 0 bases, the J end by 7 bases, with 9 bases between. The CDR3 runs to 14 residues. The CDR3 sequence is CASSEAPSDGELFF. The CDR3 DNA reads TGTGCCAGCAGTGAAGCTCCCTCCGACGGGGAGCTGTTTTTT.

The chain is built from TRBV10-3 and TRBJ2-2, with TRBD2 as a possible D gene (5 bases). Germline V CDR1 and CDR2: ENHRY, SYGVKD. The CDR3 length is 16 residues. Trimming took 5 bases from V and 0 from J, leaving 13 bases between them. The DNA of the CDR3 is TGTGCCATCAGTAAGGGTAGCGACGCGAACACCGGGGAGCTGTTTTTT. Its translation: CAISKGSDANTGELFF.

This clonotype was counted many times. The chain links TRBV7-2 to TRBJ1-5; the D is unclear. Germline CDR1 and CDR2: SGHTA and FQGNSA. CDR3 length equals 13 residues. The V gene lost 5 bases and the J gene lost 2 bases, with 7 bases spanning the gap. The CDR3: CASSAVGNQPQHF. CDR3 DNA sequence: TGTGCCAGCAGCGCCGTGGGCAATCAGCCCCAGCATTTT.

V and J are TRBV6-1 and TRBJ1-2; perhaps TRBD1 as D (6 bases). This CDR3 has 13 amino acids. The V gene's germline CDR1 is MNHNS and CDR2 SASEGT. V was cut by 2 bases and J by 6 bases, with 10 bases left in between. For the CDR3, the DNA is TGTGCCAGCAGTGAAAGGGGGTTTGATGGCTACACCTTC. Protein: CASSERGFDGYTF.

The chain recombines TRBV11-1 with TRBJ2-7; maybe TRBD2 (6 bases). The CDR3 consists of 19 residues. Trimming removed 6 bases at V and 5 bases at J, with 32 bases between. The V gene's germline CDR1 is SGHAT and CDR2 FQDESV (reference sequence). The DNA for the CDR3 is TGTGCCAGCAGTTTCTTGGTGGGAAGCGGAGGGGCCGGCCCCCACGAGCAGTACTTC. This sequence encodes CASSFLVGSGGAGPHEQYF.